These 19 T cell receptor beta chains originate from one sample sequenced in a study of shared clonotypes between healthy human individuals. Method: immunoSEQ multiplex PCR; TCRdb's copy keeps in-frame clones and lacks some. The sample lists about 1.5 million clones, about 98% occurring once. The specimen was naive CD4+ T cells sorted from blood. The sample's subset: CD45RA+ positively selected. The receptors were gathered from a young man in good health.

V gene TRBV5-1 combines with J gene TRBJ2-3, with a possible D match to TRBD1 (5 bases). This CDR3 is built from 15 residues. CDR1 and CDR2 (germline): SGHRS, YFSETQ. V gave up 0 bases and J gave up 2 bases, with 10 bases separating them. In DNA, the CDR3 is TGCGCCAGCAGCTTGGAACAGGCGAACACAGATACGCAGTATTTT. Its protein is CASSLEQANTDTQYF.

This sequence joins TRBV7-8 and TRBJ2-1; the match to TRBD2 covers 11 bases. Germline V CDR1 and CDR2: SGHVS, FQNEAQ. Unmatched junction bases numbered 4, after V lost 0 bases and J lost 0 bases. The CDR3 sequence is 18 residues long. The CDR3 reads CASSLAGLAVSSYNEQFF. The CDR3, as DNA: TGTGCCAGCAGCTTAGCGGGACTAGCGGTCAGCTCCTACAATGAGCAGTTCTTC.

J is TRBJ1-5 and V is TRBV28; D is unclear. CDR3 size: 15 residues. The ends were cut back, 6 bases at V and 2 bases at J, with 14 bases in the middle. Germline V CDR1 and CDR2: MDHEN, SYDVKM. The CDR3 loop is CASRHTRGGNQPQHF. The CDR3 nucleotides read TGTGCCAGCAGACATACCCGGGGTGGCAATCAGCCCCAGCATTTT.

For the CDR3, the DNA is TGTGCCAGCAGCTTGGAACGTCTAGCGGGAGTAAGCACAGATACGCAGTATTTT. This gives the protein CASSLERLAGVSTDTQYF. This sequence joins TRBV5-8 and TRBJ2-3, with 10 bases matching TRBD2. V trimming: 0 bases; J trimming: 0 bases; junction bases outside the gene matches: 7. The CDR3 covers 18 residues. In germline, CDR1 is SGHTS, CDR2 YDEGEE.

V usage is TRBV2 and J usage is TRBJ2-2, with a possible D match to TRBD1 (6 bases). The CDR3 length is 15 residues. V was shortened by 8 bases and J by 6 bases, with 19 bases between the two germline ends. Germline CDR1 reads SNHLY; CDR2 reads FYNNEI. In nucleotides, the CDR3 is TGTGCCAGCGAAGAGTCCGTCAGGGGCTCCGGGGAGCTGTTTTTT. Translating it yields CASEESVRGSGELFF.

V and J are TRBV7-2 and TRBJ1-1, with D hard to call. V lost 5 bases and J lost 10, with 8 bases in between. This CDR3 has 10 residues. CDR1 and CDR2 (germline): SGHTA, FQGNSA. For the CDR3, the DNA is TGTGCCAGCAGCCACGGCCGAGCTTTCTTT. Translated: CASSHGRAFF.

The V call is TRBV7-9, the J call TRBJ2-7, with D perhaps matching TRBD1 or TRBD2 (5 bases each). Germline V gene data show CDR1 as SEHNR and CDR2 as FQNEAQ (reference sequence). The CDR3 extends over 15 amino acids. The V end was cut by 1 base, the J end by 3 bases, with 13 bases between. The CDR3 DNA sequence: TGTGCCAGCAGCTTAGGCCCGGGACCAGACTACGAGCAGTACTTC. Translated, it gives CASSLGPGPDYEQYF. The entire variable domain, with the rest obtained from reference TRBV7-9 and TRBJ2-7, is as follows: DTGVSQNPRHKITKRGQNVTFRCDPISEHNRLYWYRQTLGQGPEFLTYFQNEAQLEKSRLLSDRFSAERPKGSFSTLEIQRTEQGDSAMYLCASSLGPGPDYEQYFGPGTRLTVT.

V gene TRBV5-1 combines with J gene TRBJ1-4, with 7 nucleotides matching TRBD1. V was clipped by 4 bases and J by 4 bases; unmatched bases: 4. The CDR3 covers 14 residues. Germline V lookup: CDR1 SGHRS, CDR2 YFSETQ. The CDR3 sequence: CASSPQGFNEKLFF. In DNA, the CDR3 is TGCGCCAGCAGCCCACAGGGGTTTAATGAAAAACTGTTTTTT.

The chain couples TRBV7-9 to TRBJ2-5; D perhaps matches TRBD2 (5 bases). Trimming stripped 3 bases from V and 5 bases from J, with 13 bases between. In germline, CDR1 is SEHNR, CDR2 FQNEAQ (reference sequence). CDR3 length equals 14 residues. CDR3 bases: TGTGCCAGCAGCTTTATGGGAGCCGGGGAGACCCAGTACTTC. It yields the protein CASSFMGAGETQYF.

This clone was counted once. The chain's CDR3 is CASSPLGQGGETQYF. The CDR3 nucleotides read TGTGCCAGCTCACCACTAGGACAGGGAGGGGAGACCCAGTACTTC. The gene calls are TRBV18 and TRBJ2-5; possible D gene TRBD1, 8 bases. The CDR3 covers 15 residues. Trimming stripped 1 base from V and 5 bases from J, with 14 bases between. CDR1 is KGHSH, CDR2 LQKENI, per germline.

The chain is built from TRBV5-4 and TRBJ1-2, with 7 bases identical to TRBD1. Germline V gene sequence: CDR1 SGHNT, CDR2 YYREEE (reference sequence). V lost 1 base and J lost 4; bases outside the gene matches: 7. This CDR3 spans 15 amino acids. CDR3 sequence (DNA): TGTGCCAGCAGCTTGAGTGGCAGGGGGGCCTATGGCTACACCTTC. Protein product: CASSLSGRGAYGYTF.

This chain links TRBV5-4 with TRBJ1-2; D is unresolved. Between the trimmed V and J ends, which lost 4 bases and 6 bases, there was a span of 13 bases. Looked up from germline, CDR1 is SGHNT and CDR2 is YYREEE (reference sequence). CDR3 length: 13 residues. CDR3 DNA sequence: TGTGCCAGCAGCCCGGAAGGGAGCCATGGCTACACCTTC. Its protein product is CASSPEGSHGYTF.

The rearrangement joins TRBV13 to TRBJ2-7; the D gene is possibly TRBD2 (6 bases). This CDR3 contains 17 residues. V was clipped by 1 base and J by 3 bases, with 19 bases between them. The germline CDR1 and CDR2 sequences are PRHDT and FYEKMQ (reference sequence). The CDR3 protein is CASSLEGLTGVNYEQYF. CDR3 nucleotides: TGTGCCAGCAGCTTAGAAGGCCTTACGGGGGTAAACTACGAGCAGTACTTC. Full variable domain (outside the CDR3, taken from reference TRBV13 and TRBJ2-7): AAGVIQSPRHLIKEKRETATLKCYPIPRHDTVYWYQQGPGQDPQFLISFYEKMQSDKGSIPDRFSAQQFSDYHSELNMSSLELGDSALYFCASSLEGLTGVNYEQYFGPGTRLTVT.

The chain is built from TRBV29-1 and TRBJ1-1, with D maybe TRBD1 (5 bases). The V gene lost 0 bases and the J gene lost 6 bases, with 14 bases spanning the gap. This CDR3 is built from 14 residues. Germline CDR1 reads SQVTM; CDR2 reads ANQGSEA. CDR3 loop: CSVEEWAGTPEAFF. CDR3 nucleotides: TGCAGCGTTGAAGAGTGGGCAGGGACTCCTGAAGCTTTCTTT.

CDR3 DNA sequence: TGTGCCAGCTCACCACCCGGGACAGTAATAAACGAGCAGTACTTC. This gives the protein CASSPPGTVINEQYF. The rearrangement joins TRBV18 to TRBJ2-7, with 7 bases aligning to TRBD1. V trimming: 0 bases; J trimming: 5 bases; junction bases outside the gene matches: 7. The germline V gene has CDR1 KGHSH and CDR2 LQKENI. The CDR3 contains 15 residues.

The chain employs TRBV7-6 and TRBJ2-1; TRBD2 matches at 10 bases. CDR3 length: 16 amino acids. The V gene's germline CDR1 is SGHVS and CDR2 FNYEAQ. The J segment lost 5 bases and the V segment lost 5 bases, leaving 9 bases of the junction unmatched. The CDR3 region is CASSQERTSGNNEQFF. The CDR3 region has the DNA TGTGCCAGCAGCCAAGAAAGGACTAGCGGTAACAATGAGCAGTTCTTC.

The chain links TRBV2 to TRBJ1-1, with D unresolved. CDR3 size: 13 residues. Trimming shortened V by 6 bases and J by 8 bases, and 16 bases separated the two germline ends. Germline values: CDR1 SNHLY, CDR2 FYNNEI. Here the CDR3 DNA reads TGTGCCAGCAGCGCCTTCCGGGCCCTCGAAGCTTTCTTT. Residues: CASSAFRALEAFF.

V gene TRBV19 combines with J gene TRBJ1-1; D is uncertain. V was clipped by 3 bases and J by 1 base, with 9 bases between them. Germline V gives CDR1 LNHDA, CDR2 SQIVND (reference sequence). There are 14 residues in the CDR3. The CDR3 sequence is CASSISSANTEAFF. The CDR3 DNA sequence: TGTGCCAGTAGTATTTCGTCGGCGAACACTGAAGCTTTCTTT.

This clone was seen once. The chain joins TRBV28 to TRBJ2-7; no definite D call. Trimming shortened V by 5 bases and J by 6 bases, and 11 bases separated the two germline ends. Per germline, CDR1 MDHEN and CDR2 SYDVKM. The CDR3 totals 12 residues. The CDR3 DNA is TGTGCCAGCAGTCCCCTCCTAAGCGAGCAGTACTTC. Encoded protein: CASSPLLSEQYF.